A selection of T cell receptor beta chains follows, all from one sample in a study of cytomegalovirus exposure and HLA in healthy donors. Measured with immunoSEQ multiplex PCR; TCRdb has only the in-frame clones, and not every one. The repertoire includes more than 150,000 clones, approximately 84% of them detected once, and around 6% sits in the top ten. The sample consisted of PBMCs. These receptors were obtained from a woman between 25 and 40 years old in good health and CMV-seropositive. The CDR3 runs from the conserved cysteine through the conserved F or W. The D gene is left open where the match is weak. Only part of the rows carry a size: once, few, many, or a class if the clone is expanded.

j_call clone_size d_call v_call cdr3_nt cdr3_aa
TRBJ1-5 . . TRBV28 TGTGCCAGCAGTTTCATGCGAGGCAATCAGCCCCAGCATTTT CASSFMRGNQPQHF
TRBJ2-3 . . TRBV15 TGTGCCACCAGCAGAGCAGGGTTTTCAGATACGCAGTATTTT CATSRAGFSDTQYF
TRBJ1-4 . TRBD1 TRBV14 TGTGCCAGCAGCCAAGAGGGACAGGGGATAACTGAAAAACTGTTTTTT CASSQEGQGITEKLFF
TRBJ2-5 . . TRBV7-9 TGTGCCAGCAGCCCCCCGGGACTTCTACTTGAGCGGTACTTC CASSPPGLLLERYF
TRBJ1-4 . TRBD1 TRBV14 TGTGCCAGCAGCCAAGATCGAGAGGGGGCTGGCGAAAAACTGTTTTTT CASSQDREGAGEKLFF
TRBJ1-2 . . TRBV6-5 TGTGCCAGCAGTTACCGAGGATTCTATGGCTACACCTTC CASSYRGFYGYTF
TRBJ2-1 . TRBD2 TRBV7-9 TGTGCCAGCACTGTACTAGCGGGACCCTGGGATGAGCAGTTCTTC CASTVLAGPWDEQFF
TRBJ2-1 . TRBD1 TRBV25-1 TGTGCCAGCAGTGCCCCTGGCGGACAGGGTGGTGAGCAGTTCTTC CASSAPGGQGGEQFF
TRBJ1-1 . . TRBV7-9 TGTGCCAGCACCTCGACAGCTAACACTGAAGCTTTCTTT CASTSTANTEAFF
TRBJ1-1 . . TRBV5-1 TGCGCCGGCAGAAGGGACGCGGGAACTGAAGCTTTCTTT CAGRRDAGTEAFF
TRBJ2-1 once TRBD2 TRBV11-2 TGTGCCAGCAGCTTATACGGCGGGAGTGGAAATGAGCAGTTCTTC CASSLYGGSGNEQFF
TRBJ1-2 . . TRBV6-4 TGTGCCAACTCTCCCTGGGCAGGGCCTTCTTTCCCCCTCTATGGCTACACCTTC CANSPWAGPSFPLYGYTF
TRBJ1-2 . . TRBV14 TGTGCCAGCAGCCAAGACCTCAACTATGGCTACACCTTC CASSQDLNYGYTF
TRBJ1-2 . . TRBV6-1 TGTGCCAGCAGTGAATCAGTTTATGGCTACACCTTC CASSESVYGYTF
TRBJ2-5 . . TRBV10-3 TGTGCCATCAGTGAGTCGAGACGTGAGAGGGAGACCCAGTACTTC CAISESRRERETQYF
TRBJ1-4 . . TRBV2 TGTGCCAGCAGTGAGAGTCTCCTTGGTGAAAAACTGTTTTTT CASSESLLGEKLFF
TRBJ2-1 . TRBD2 TRBV7-8 TGTGCCAGCAGACCTAGCGGGAGTCCATATGAGCAGTTCTTC CASRPSGSPYEQFF
TRBJ2-7 . TRBD2 TRBV6-1 TGTGCCAGCAGTGAACTCGCACTAGCGGGGTACGAGCAGTACTTC CASSELALAGYEQYF
TRBJ1-6 few . TRBV7-7 TGTGCTAGCTCCGCGGGGGCAGCGGGGTCACCCCTCCACTTT CASSAGAAGSPLHF
TRBJ1-2 . . TRBV6-5 TGTGCCAGCAGTTACTCGAACGGGAATGGCTACACCTTC CASSYSNGNGYTF